The text below deals with one T cell receptor (beta chain). TCRdb re-analysed the reads in MiXCR, keeping a single row per CDR3 protein. The sample gives some 400,000 distinct CDR3 sequences, roughly a third of which show up once; approximately 15% is in the top ten. The sample comes from a study of T cell repertoires in cytomegalovirus infection. The CDR3 is made up of 15 amino acids. CDR1 and CDR2 (germline): SGHTA, FQGNSA. Trimming cost V 6 bases and J 9 bases; bases outside gene matches: 15. Sequencing was carried out using PBMCs. The chain employs TRBV7-2 and TRBJ2-3; TRBD2 aligns across 7 bases. The sequence came from a human donor in good health (CMV status not recorded). Some clones in this sample may be carry-over from other donors' samples. The DNA for the CDR3 is TGTGCCAGCAGTCACGTAGCGGGCGGTCCGGAGACGCAGTATTTT. Translating it yields CASSHVAGGPETQYF.